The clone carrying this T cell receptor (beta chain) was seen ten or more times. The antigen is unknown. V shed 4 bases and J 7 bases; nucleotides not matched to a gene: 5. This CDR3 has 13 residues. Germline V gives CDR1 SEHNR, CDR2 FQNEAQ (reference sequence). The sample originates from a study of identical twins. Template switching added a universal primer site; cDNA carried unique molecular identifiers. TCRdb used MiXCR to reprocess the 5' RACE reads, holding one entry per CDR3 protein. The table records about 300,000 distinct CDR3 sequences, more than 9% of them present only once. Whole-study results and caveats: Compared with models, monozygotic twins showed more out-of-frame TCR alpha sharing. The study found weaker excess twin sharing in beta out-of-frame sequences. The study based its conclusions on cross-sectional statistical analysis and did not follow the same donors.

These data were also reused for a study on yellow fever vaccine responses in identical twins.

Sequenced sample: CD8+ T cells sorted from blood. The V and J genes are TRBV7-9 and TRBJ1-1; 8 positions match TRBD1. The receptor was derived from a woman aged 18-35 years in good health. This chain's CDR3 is CASSSGQGVEAFF. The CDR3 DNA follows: TGTGCCAGCAGCTCCGGACAGGGTGTTGAAGCTTTCTTT.